This T cell receptor beta chain is from a study of glioma-infiltrating T cells. General study findings and limits: Above-expected tissue-blood divergence occurred in all gliomas, most in low-grade ones.

The iRepertoire nested amplicon-rescue multiplex PCR amplified TCR alpha and beta CDR3s from RNA. Input was roughly 85-450 ng of tissue mRNA or PBMC total RNA. MiXCR, applied by TCRdb to the multiplex PCR reads, yields one record per CDR3 protein. The data contain around 140,000 distinct CDR3 sequences, more than 35% of them singletons. There are many counts of this clonotype. The antigen is unknown. The CDR3 runs 12 residues. The germline V gene has CDR1 DFQATT and CDR2 SNEGSKA (reference sequence). The V end lost 2 bases, the J end lost 5 bases, and 8 bases lay between the germline ends. V usage is TRBV20-1 and J usage is TRBJ2-3; no reliable D call. The clonotype comes from a human donor with low-grade glioma or glioblastoma, undergoing nonglioma brain surgery, or in good health (not recorded which). Sequenced sample: glioma tissue, nonneoplastic brain tissue, or PBMCs (not recorded which). CDR3 DNA: TGCAGTGCTAGAAGGCCGGTAGATACGCAGTATTTT. It codes for CSARRPVDTQYF.